This T cell receptor (beta chain) was captured by sequencing in a study of blood T cell repertoires in COVID-19. The study drew participants aged roughly 18 to 95 years from around 24 US areas. Produced via immunoSEQ multiplex PCR; TCRdb's table is partial and in-frame only. The sample records fewer than 250,000 clones, about four fifths being singletons. Trimming left V 3 bases short and J 1 base short, with 6 bases between. Germline CDR1 reads SNHLY; CDR2 reads FYNNEI. CDR3 size: 13 residues. The sample taken for sequencing was PBMCs or T cells enriched from blood (not recorded which). V is TRBV2 and J is TRBJ1-1; D remains ambiguous. The sequence was collected from a woman between 40 and 50 years old who had been exposed to COVID-19. This CDR3 is CASSDRGNTEAFF. CDR3 nucleotides: TGTGCCAGCAGTGATCGGGGGAACACTGAAGCTTTCTTT.